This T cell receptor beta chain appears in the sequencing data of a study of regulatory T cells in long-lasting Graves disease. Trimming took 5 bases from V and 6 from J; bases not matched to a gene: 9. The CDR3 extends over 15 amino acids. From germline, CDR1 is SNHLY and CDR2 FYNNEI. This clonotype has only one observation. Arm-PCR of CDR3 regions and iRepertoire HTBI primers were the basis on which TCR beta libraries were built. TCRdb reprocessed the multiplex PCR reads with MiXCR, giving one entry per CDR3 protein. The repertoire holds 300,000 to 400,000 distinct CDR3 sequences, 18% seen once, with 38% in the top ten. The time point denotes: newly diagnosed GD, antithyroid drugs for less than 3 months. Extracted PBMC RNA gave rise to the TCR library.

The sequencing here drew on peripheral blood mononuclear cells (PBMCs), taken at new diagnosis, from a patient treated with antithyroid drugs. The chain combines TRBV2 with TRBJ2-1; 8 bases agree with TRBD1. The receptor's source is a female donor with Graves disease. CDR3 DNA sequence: TGTGCCAGCAGTCCCCGGGCAGGGGGCTTCAATGAGCAGTTCTTC. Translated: CASSPRAGGFNEQFF.